Each of the 27 T cell receptor beta chains below was sequenced from the same sample in a study of T cells after posttransplantation cyclophosphamide. Libraries were prepared by immunoSEQ multiplex PCR; TCRdb keeps only in-frame clonotypes and omits some of them. The sample lists about 38,000 clones, none appearing once, the ten largest making up around 5.9%. Sequencing used PBMCs. These receptors were obtained from a man in his thirties or forties in good health and a related stem cell transplant donor.

This clone was recorded at least ten times. CDR3 nucleotide sequence: TGCGCCAGCAGCTTGGTGGCGGGGGGGCCCTACAATGAGCAGTTCTTC. Translating it yields CASSLVAGGPYNEQFF. The chain is built from TRBV5-1 and TRBJ2-1; 9 nucleotides agree with TRBD2. CDR3 length equals 16 residues. With 0 bases clipped from V and 2 bases from J, the junction kept 3 bases outside the gene matches. Germline V CDR1 and CDR2: SGHRS, YFSETQ.

This clone appeared many times. The V and J genes are TRBV14 and TRBJ1-3, with D tentatively TRBD1 (5 bases). Germline V gene lookup returns CDR1 SGHDN and CDR2 FVKESK. Trimming cost V 1 base and J 2 bases, with 9 bases left between them. The CDR3 extends over 15 amino acids. For the CDR3, the DNA is TGTGCCAGCAGCCAAGGCAGGGTCCCTGGAAACACCATATATTTT. Translated: CASSQGRVPGNTIYF. Supplemented by reference TRBV14 and TRBJ1-3, the full variable domain reads EAGVTQFPSHSVIEKGQTVTLRCDPISGHDNLYWYRRVMGKEIKFLLHFVKESKQDESGMPNNRFLAERTGGTYSTLKVQPAELEDSGVYFCASSQGRVPGNTIYFGEGSWLTVV.

The table lists this clone with many counts. The chain uses TRBV6-1 and TRBJ1-1; D is unclear. Germline V gives CDR1 MNHNS, CDR2 SASEGT. The CDR3 has 13 amino acids. V dropped 6 bases and J dropped 1 base, with 9 bases sitting between them. The CDR3 here is CASSNRGNTEAFF. The CDR3, as DNA: TGTGCCAGCAGCAACCGCGGGAACACTGAAGCTTTCTTT.

The sample holds a few counts of this clone. V and J are TRBV7-2 and TRBJ2-5; no reliable D call. Germline V gene lookup returns CDR1 SGHTA and CDR2 FQGNSA. This CDR3 contains 12 residues. Trimming shortened V by 1 base and J by 4 bases, and 4 bases separated the two germline ends. CDR3: CASSLGAETQYF. The CDR3 DNA is TGTGCCAGCAGCTTAGGCGCAGAGACCCAGTACTTC.

This clone was counted a few times. The chain is built from TRBV29-1 and TRBJ1-1, with D perhaps TRBD1 (6 bases). CDR1 and CDR2 (germline): SQVTM, ANQGSEA. This CDR3 region has 12 residues. Deletions cut 8 bases from V and 10 bases from J, with 20 bases between. CDR3 protein: CSLQAGTMGAFF. CDR3 coding DNA: TGCAGCTTACAGGCCGGGACAATGGGAGCTTTCTTT.

This chain links TRBV5-1 with TRBJ2-5; possible D gene TRBD1, 5 bases. The CDR3 is 15 amino acids. In germline, CDR1 is SGHRS, CDR2 YFSETQ. Between the trimmed V and J ends, which lost 0 bases and 2 bases, there was a span of 11 bases. The CDR3 bases are TGCGCCAGCAGCTTGGCGACAGAGCCACAAGAGACCCAGTACTTC. Amino acid sequence: CASSLATEPQETQYF.

V and J are TRBV6-6 and TRBJ2-3; TRBD2 aligns across 9 bases. Germline CDR1 and CDR2: MNHNY and SVGAGI (reference sequence). This CDR3 region has 15 residues. Trimming removed 6 bases from V and 2 bases from J; junction bases left unmatched: 6. The CDR3 DNA sequence: TGTGCCAGCAGGTTAGCGGGGGAACTCACAGATACGCAGTATTTT. Amino acid sequence: CASRLAGELTDTQYF.

Many counts were recorded for this clone. The chain combines TRBV6-2 or TRBV6-3 with TRBJ2-1, with 8 bases fitting TRBD2. The CDR3 has 16 amino acids. The germline V gene encodes CDR1 MNHEY and CDR2 SVGEGT. V trimming: 4 bases; J trimming: 7 bases; junction bases outside the gene matches: 12. CDR3 protein: CASSFSTTSAKNEQFF. Written as DNA, the CDR3 is TGTGCCAGCAGTTTTTCAACGACTAGCGCGAAAAATGAGCAGTTCTTC.

This clone was recorded at least ten times. The gene calls are TRBV12-3 or TRBV12-4 and TRBJ1-4; 9 nucleotides align to TRBD1. This CDR3 is 15 amino acids long. The ends lost 6 bases at V and 6 bases at J; junction bases unmatched: 8. The CDR3 loop reads CASSGTGFADEKLFF. The CDR3 DNA is TGTGCCAGCAGCGGGACAGGGTTTGCGGATGAAAAACTGTTTTTT.

This clone has ten or more counts. The chain employs TRBV2 and TRBJ1-3, with no clear D. CDR3 size: 15 residues. The germline V gene has CDR1 SNHLY and CDR2 FYNNEI. The ends were cut back, 6 bases at V and 2 bases at J, with 14 bases in the middle. CDR3 protein: CASSRGQLAGNTIYF. DNA for the CDR3: TGTGCCAGCAGCCGAGGGCAGCTTGCTGGAAACACCATATATTTT.

This clone has more than one count but fewer than ten. The rearrangement links TRBV11-2 to TRBJ2-5; D perhaps matches TRBD2 (6 bases). With 1 base removed from V and 6 bases from J, the gap between germline ends came to 15 bases. CDR3 length: 15 amino acids. CDR1 and CDR2 from the germline V gene are SGHAT and FQNNGV. In DNA, the CDR3 is TGTGCCAGCAGCTTAGGTACTAGCAGATCCCAGACCCAGTACTTC. This sequence encodes CASSLGTSRSQTQYF.

This chain joins TRBV7-2 and TRBJ2-2; 12 nucleotides match TRBD2. The V gene's germline CDR1 is SGHTA and CDR2 FQGNSA. V lost 2 bases to trimming and J lost 3 bases; unmatched junction nucleotides: 7. This CDR3 contains 18 residues. Here the CDR3 DNA reads TGTGCCAGCAGCTTATATCCTAGCGGGGGGGCGGACACCGGGGAGCTGTTTTTT. This gives the protein CASSLYPSGGADTGELFF. The full variable domain, in which reference TRBV7-2 and TRBJ2-2 provide the parts outside the CDR3, is GAGVSQSPSNKVTEKGKDVELRCDPISGHTALYWYRQSLGQGLEFLIYFQGNSAPDKSGLPSDRFSAERTGGSVSTLTIQRTQQEDSAVYLCASSLYPSGGADTGELFFGEGSRLTVL.

Ten or more counts support this clone. This sequence joins TRBV2 and TRBJ2-4; perhaps TRBD1 as D (5 bases). In germline, CDR1 is SNHLY, CDR2 FYNNEI. The CDR3 loop spans 14 amino acids. The V end lost 6 bases, the J end lost 1 base, and 10 bases lay between the germline ends. CDR3 loop: CASREQEAKNIQYF. DNA of the CDR3: TGTGCCAGCAGGGAACAGGAGGCCAAAAACATTCAGTACTTC. The full variable domain, completed using reference TRBV2 and TRBJ2-4, is EPEVTQTPSHQVTQMGQEVILRCVPISNHLYFYWYRQILGQKVEFLVSFYNNEISEKSEIFDDQFSVERPDGSNFTLKIRSTKLEDSAMYFCASREQEAKNIQYFGAGTRLSVL.

This clone came up many times. This chain joins TRBV7-2 and TRBJ2-7, with 9 bases that match TRBD1. Trimming cost V 4 bases and J 11 bases; bases outside gene matches: 9. The CDR3 length is 13 residues. Germline V gives CDR1 SGHTA, CDR2 FQGNSA. In DNA form, the CDR3 reads TGTGCCAGCAGCTGGGGACAGGGCCCGGTGAAGTACTTC. This gives the protein CASSWGQGPVKYF.

The sample holds many counts of this clone. The chain recombines TRBV5-1 with TRBJ2-7; D possibly corresponds to TRBD2 (6 bases). The CDR3 has 14 amino acids. CDR1 is SGHRS and CDR2 is YFSETQ in the germline V gene. Between the trimmed V and J ends, which lost 2 bases and 1 base, there was a span of 10 bases. CDR3 loop: CASSLVGLSYEQYF. Here the CDR3 DNA reads TGCGCCAGCAGCTTAGTGGGACTGTCCTACGAGCAGTACTTC.

This clone was counted many times. This chain links TRBV4-1 with TRBJ1-1, with TRBD1 matching over 7 bases. V shed 5 bases and J 7 bases; nucleotides not matched to a gene: 16. The CDR3 extends over 16 amino acids. From germline, CDR1 is MGHRA and CDR2 YSYEKL. The CDR3 region is CASSLRRLTGTSEAFF. CDR3 DNA: TGCGCCAGCAGCTTGCGACGGTTGACAGGGACGAGTGAAGCTTTCTTT.

This clone was observed at least ten times. The gene calls are TRBV19 and TRBJ1-1; possibly TRBD1 for D (5 bases). Between the trimmed V and J ends, which lost 8 bases and 5 bases, there was a span of 15 bases. Germline CDR1 and CDR2: LNHDA and SQIVND (reference sequence). The CDR3 is made up of 13 amino acids. The DNA for the CDR3 is TGTGCCAGTGCGATAGGGGATTGGACTGAAGCTTTCTTT. Its protein is CASAIGDWTEAFF. Full variable domain (remainder filled in from reference TRBV19 and TRBJ1-1): DGGITQSPKYLFRKEGQNVTLSCEQNLNHDAMYWYRQDPGQGLRLIYYSQIVNDFQKGDIAEGYSVSREKKESFPLTVTSAQKNPTAFYLCASAIGDWTEAFFGQGTRLTVV.

This clone was seen ten or more times. The rearrangement uses TRBV6-1 and TRBJ1-6; weak D call: TRBD1 (5 bases). The CDR3 has 18 residues. Germline V gene sequence: CDR1 MNHNS, CDR2 SASEGT. V was cut by 3 bases and J by 0 bases, with 15 bases left in between. The CDR3 DNA sequence: TGTGCCAGCAGTGAGAGACCTGCGCAGGGCTCCTATAATTCACCCCTCCACTTT. Translated, it gives CASSERPAQGSYNSPLHF.

This clone has a count of ten or more. This chain links TRBV2 with TRBJ2-2, with TRBD1 as a possible D gene (6 bases). The CDR3 length is 16 residues. Germline V gives CDR1 SNHLY, CDR2 FYNNEI. Trimming removed 5 bases at V and 1 base at J, with 14 bases between. Written as DNA, the CDR3 is TGTGCCAGCAGTTTAGGGACATTGGGGAACACCGGGGAGCTGTTTTTT. Translated: CASSLGTLGNTGELFF.

This clone was picked up a small number of times. This chain joins TRBV7-2 and TRBJ1-5; 7 bases match TRBD1. V lost 9 bases, J lost 7 bases, and 12 bases stayed unmatched. Per germline, CDR1 SGHTA and CDR2 FQGNSA. The CDR3 spans 14 residues. The CDR3 coding sequence is TGTGCCAGAAGTAAGACAGGGAAGGGGCAGCCCCAGCATTTT. This sequence encodes CARSKTGKGQPQHF.

This clone was picked up many times. The chain couples TRBV6-2 or TRBV6-3 to TRBJ2-3, with 9 bases that match TRBD2. The CDR3 is made up of 16 amino acids. Germline trimming cut 9 bases from V and 3 bases from J; bases unmatched to any gene: 13. Per the germline V gene, CDR1 is MNHEY and CDR2 is SVGEGT. This chain's CDR3 is CASELGAGGYTDTQYF. In DNA form, the CDR3 reads TGTGCCAGTGAGCTGGGAGCGGGGGGATATACAGATACGCAGTATTTT.

This clone was found many times. The chain carries TRBV11-2 and TRBJ2-7; no firm D call. This CDR3 spans 13 amino acids. V was trimmed by 1 base and J by 0 bases, leaving 4 bases between them. In germline, CDR1 is SGHAT, CDR2 FQNNGV. The DNA of the CDR3 is TGTGCCAGCAGCTTAGGAGGCTCCTACGAGCAGTACTTC. It is translated as CASSLGGSYEQYF.

This clone was counted at least ten times. This chain links TRBV6-1 with TRBJ1-1, with 8 nucleotides matching TRBD1. The germline gives CDR1 MNHNS, CDR2 SASEGT. The CDR3 sequence is 14 residues long. Germline trimming cut 5 bases from V and 7 bases from J; bases unmatched to any gene: 9. CDR3 in amino acids: CASSQMTGVFEAFF. CDR3 DNA sequence: TGTGCCAGCAGTCAAATGACAGGGGTCTTTGAAGCTTTCTTT.

This clone was detected ten times or more. The gene calls are TRBV6-6 and TRBJ1-6, with 11 bases aligning to TRBD1. The CDR3 covers 15 residues. Losses at the gene ends were 6 bases for V and 10 bases for J; bases not matched to a gene: 8. Germline V CDR1 and CDR2: MNHNY, SVGAGI (reference sequence). The CDR3 reads CASRPGQGVRSPLHF. CDR3 DNA sequence: TGTGCCAGCAGACCGGGACAGGGGGTTCGGTCACCCCTCCACTTT.

This clone was picked up many times. The V gene is TRBV6-2 or TRBV6-3, the J gene TRBJ2-1; 9 bases fit TRBD2. V trimming: 9 bases; J trimming: 8 bases; junction bases outside the gene matches: 8. The germline V gene has CDR1 MNHEY and CDR2 SVGEGT. The CDR3 spans 13 residues. CDR3 nucleotide sequence: TGTGCCAGTCGGGCTAGCGGGGTAGATGAGCAGTTCTTC. This codes for CASRASGVDEQFF.

This clone was detected ten times or more. The rearrangement links TRBV6-6 to TRBJ1-1; no clear D. This CDR3 region has 13 residues. Germline V gene data show CDR1 as MNHNY and CDR2 as SVGAGI (reference sequence). Deletions cut 2 bases from V and 0 bases from J, with 4 bases between. The CDR3 DNA is TGTGCCAGCAGTTACCCCATGAACACTGAAGCTTTCTTT. Protein sequence: CASSYPMNTEAFF.

V gene TRBV5-4 combines with J gene TRBJ2-5; D remains ambiguous. The germline V and J ends were trimmed by 1 base and 2 bases, with 6 bases remaining between them. This CDR3 has 13 residues. Germline V gives CDR1 SGHNT, CDR2 YYREEE (reference sequence). The CDR3 DNA sequence: TGTGCCAGCAGCTTGAGGTTTCAAGAGACCCAGTACTTC. Residues: CASSLRFQETQYF.